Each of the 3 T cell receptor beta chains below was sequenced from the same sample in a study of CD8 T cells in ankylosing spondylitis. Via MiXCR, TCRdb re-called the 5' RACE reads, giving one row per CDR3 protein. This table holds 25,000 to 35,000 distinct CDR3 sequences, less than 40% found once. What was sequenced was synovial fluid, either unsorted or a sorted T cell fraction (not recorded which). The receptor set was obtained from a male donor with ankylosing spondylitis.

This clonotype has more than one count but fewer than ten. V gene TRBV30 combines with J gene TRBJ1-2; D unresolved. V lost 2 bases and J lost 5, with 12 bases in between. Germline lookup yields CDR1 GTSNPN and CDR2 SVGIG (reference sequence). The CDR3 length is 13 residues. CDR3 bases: TGTGCCTGGAGTTTGGGTCCCGGGTATGGCTACACCTTC. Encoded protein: CAWSLGPGYGYTF.

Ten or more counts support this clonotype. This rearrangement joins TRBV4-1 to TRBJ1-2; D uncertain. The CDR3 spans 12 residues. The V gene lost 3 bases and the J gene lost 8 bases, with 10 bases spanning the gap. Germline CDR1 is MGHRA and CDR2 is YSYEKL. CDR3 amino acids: CASSHWAKGYTF. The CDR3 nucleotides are TGCGCCAGCAGCCACTGGGCGAAAGGCTACACCTTC.

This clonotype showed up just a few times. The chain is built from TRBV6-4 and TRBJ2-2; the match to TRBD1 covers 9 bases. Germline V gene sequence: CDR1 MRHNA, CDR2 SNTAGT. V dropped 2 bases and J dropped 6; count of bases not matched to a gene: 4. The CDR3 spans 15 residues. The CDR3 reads CASSDRDRDAGELFF. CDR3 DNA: TGTGCCAGCAGTGACCGGGACAGGGACGCCGGGGAGCTGTTTTTT.